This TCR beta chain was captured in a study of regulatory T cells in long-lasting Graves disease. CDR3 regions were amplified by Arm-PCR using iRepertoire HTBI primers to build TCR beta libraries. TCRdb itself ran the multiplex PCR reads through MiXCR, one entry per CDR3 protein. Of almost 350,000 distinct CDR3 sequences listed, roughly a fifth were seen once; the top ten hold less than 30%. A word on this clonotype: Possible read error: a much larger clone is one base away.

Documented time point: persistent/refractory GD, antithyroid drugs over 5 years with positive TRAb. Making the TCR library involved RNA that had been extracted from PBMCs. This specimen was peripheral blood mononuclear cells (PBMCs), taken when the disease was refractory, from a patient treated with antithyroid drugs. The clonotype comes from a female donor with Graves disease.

CDR3 in amino acids: CASTPPGQGGEALF. CDR3 in DNA: TGTGCCAGCACCCCACCAGGACAGGGGGGTGAAGCTTTGTTT. The chain joins TRBV6-4 to TRBJ1-1; 10 nucleotides align to TRBD1. Per the germline V gene, CDR1 is MRHNA and CDR2 is SNTAGT. The CDR3 runs to 14 residues.